The subject of this entry is one T cell receptor (beta chain). This specimen comes from a study of blood T cell repertoires in COVID-19. Produced via immunoSEQ multiplex PCR; TCRdb's table is partial and in-frame only. Of about 300,000 clones detected, 65% to 90% appear once; the ten largest clones hold over 9.5%. The CDR3 length is 12 residues. Trimming removed 7 bases from V and 9 bases from J, with 12 bases in between. CDR1 KGHDR and CDR2 SFDVKD come from the germline V gene. This sequence joins TRBV24-1 and TRBJ1-5; the D is unclear. The TCR was taken from a woman younger than 35 who had recovered from COVID-19. Sequencing used PBMCs or T cells enriched from blood (not recorded which). CDR3 loop: CATRAAEGPQHF. DNA for the CDR3: TGTGCCACCAGGGCCGCCGAGGGGCCCCAGCATTTT.